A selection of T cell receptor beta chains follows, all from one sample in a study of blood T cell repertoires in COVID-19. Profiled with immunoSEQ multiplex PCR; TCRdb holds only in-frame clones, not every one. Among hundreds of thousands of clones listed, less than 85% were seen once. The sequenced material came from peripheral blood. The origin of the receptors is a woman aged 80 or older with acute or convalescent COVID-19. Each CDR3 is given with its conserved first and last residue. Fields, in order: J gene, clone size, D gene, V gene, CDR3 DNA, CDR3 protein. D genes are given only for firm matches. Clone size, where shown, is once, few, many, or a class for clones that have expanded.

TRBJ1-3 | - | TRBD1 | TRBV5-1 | TGCGCCAGCAGCCGCCCAGGGGGATCTGGAAACACCATATATTTT | CASSRPGGSGNTIYF
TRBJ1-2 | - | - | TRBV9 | TGTGCCAGCAGGCTGGACAACCTGGGGTCCGATGGCTACACCTTC | CASRLDNLGSDGYTF
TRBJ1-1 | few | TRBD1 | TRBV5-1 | TGCGCCAGCAGCTTAAGGGACAGGGACACTGAAGCTTTCTTT | CASSLRDRDTEAFF
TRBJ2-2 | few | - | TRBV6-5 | TGTGCCAGCAGGGGACACAACACCGGGGAGCTGTTTTTT | CASRGHNTGELFF
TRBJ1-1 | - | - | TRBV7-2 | TGTGCCAGCGCGAGGGAGGGTGTAGCTTTCTTT | CASAREGVAFF
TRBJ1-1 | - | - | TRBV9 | TGTGCCAGCAGCGTAGCTACCCATACCAACACTGAAGCTTTCTTT | CASSVATHTNTEAFF
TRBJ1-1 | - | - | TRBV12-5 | TGTGCTAGTGGCCCCGCATGGGGAGGGGACACTGAAGCTTTCTTT | CASGPAWGGDTEAFF
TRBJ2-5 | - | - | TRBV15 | TGTGCCACCAGCAGAGAATTGAGTATTCAGTACTTC | CATSRELSIQYF
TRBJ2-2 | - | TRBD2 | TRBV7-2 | TGTGCCAGCAGCTATAGCGGGGAGACCGGGGAGCTGTTTTTT | CASSYSGETGELFF
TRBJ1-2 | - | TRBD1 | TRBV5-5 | TGTGCCAGCAGGGGCCAGGGGGCGGGTGGCTACACCTTC | CASRGQGAGGYTF
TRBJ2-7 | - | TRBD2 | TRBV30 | TGTGCCTGGAGTGTCCTAGCGGGGGTCTACGAGCAGTACTTC | CAWSVLAGVYEQYF
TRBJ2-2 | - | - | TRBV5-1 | TGCGCCAGCAGCTTGCAGGGCACCGGGGAGCTGTTTTTT | CASSLQGTGELFF